This T cell receptor (beta chain) was recorded in a study of blood T cell repertoires in COVID-19. Study overall: Samples taken during acute and convalescent COVID-19 were collected in the United States, Italy and Spain. The cDNA or gDNA used as material had been derived from T cells, B-cell-depleted T cells, or PBMCs.

Measured with immunoSEQ multiplex PCR; TCRdb has only the in-frame clones, and not every one. Among around 60,000 clones listed, 88% were seen once. Sequencing was done on a sample of peripheral blood. This TCR was recovered from a man in his fifties with active COVID-19.

This chain's CDR3 is CASSLGDTYQETQYF. The CDR3 coding sequence is TGTGCCAGCAGCTTAGGAGACACGTACCAAGAGACCCAGTACTTC. The V gene is TRBV7-9, the J gene TRBJ2-5, with D hard to call. Trimming shortened V by 1 base and J by 0 bases, and 9 bases separated the two germline ends. The CDR3 runs 15 residues. Germline lookup yields CDR1 SEHNR and CDR2 FQNEAQ (reference sequence). Looking up the rest from reference TRBV7-9 and TRBJ2-5 gives the full variable domain: DTGVSQNPRHKITKRGQNVTFRCDPISEHNRLYWYRQTLGQGPEFLTYFQNEAQLEKSRLLSDRFSAERPKGSFSTLEIQRTEQGDSAMYLCASSLGDTYQETQYFGPGTRLLVL.